These 21 T cell receptor beta chains came from one sample sequenced in a study of T-cell reconstitution after alpha-beta-depleted transplantation in children. This sample's TCRbeta library carried unique molecular identifier barcodes. Each CDR3 protein gets one entry after TCRdb re-called the PCR reads with MiXCR. The sample includes 450,000 to 500,000 distinct CDR3 sequences, around 13% of them seen just once. Material: PBMCs from the stem cell graft donor, obtained from the stem cell graft. These receptors all stem from a human donor who donated a stem cell graft to a child with combined immunodeficiency.

This clonotype was recorded only once. J is TRBJ2-1 and V is TRBV2; 9 bases line up with TRBD1. Germline V CDR1 and CDR2: SNHLY, FYNNEI. Trimming removed 8 bases from V and 4 bases from J; junction bases left unmatched: 9. The CDR3 sequence is 15 residues long. The CDR3 region is CASCPPGTGYNEQFF. The DNA for the CDR3 is TGTGCCAGCTGCCCACCCGGGACAGGGTACAATGAGCAGTTCTTC.

V gene TRBV9 combines with J gene TRBJ2-7, with D possibly being TRBD1 (6 bases). V was cut by 4 bases and J by 2 bases, with 19 bases left in between. Germline V gene sequence: CDR1 SGDLS, CDR2 YYNGEE. The CDR3 has 16 residues. DNA of the CDR3: TGTGCCAGCAGCCGGGGTTTTGGACAGTCAACCTACGAGCAGTACTTC. The encoded protein is CASSRGFGQSTYEQYF. Variable domain in full (rest from reference TRBV9 and TRBJ2-7): DSGVTQTPKHLITATGQRVTLRCSPRSGDLSVYWYQQSLDQGLQFLIQYYNGEERAKGNILERFSAQQFPDLHSELNLSSLELGDSALYFCASSRGFGQSTYEQYFGPGTRLTVT.

This chain joins TRBV20-1 and TRBJ1-1; the D is unclear. Per germline, CDR1 DFQATT and CDR2 SNEGSKA (reference sequence). This CDR3 contains 14 residues. The ends were cut back, 0 bases at V and 0 bases at J, with 8 bases in the middle. The CDR3 DNA sequence: TGCAGTGCTAGAGATTACAGATTGAACACTGAAGCTTTCTTT. Translating it yields CSARDYRLNTEAFF.

The chain has TRBV15 and TRBJ2-5; D is possibly TRBD1 or TRBD2 (5 bases each). Germline V gene data show CDR1 as LNHNV and CDR2 as YYDKDF (reference sequence). V lost 0 bases and J 1 base, leaving 12 bases between the germline ends. This CDR3 is built from 16 residues. The CDR3 nucleotides read TGTGCCACCAGCAGAGATCTAGGGACGGTCCAAGAGACCCAGTACTTC. Residues: CATSRDLGTVQETQYF.

The chain couples TRBV29-1 to TRBJ2-1; D is perhaps TRBD1 (6 bases). The CDR3 consists of 16 residues. From germline, CDR1 is SQVTM and CDR2 ANQGSEA. V was pared by 1 base and J by 9 bases, with 22 bases between. Here the CDR3 DNA reads TGCAGCGTTGAAGCCCCGAGGGGGTGGCGGCATAGTGAGCAGTTCTTC. This codes for CSVEAPRGWRHSEQFF.

This clonotype was detected ten times or more. The DNA of the CDR3 is TGTGCCAGCAGTTCTACTAGTAGGGGGTACAATGAGCAGTTCTTC. This encodes CASSSTSRGYNEQFF. V gene TRBV12-3 or TRBV12-4 combines with J gene TRBJ2-1; D perhaps matches TRBD1 (6 bases). Trimming cost V 4 bases and J 4 bases, with 14 bases left between them. The CDR3 consists of 15 residues.

The chain combines TRBV7-2 with TRBJ2-7, with 9 positions matching TRBD1. This CDR3 has 16 amino acids. The germline gives CDR1 SGHTA, CDR2 FQGNSA. Trimming took 5 bases from V and 4 from J; bases not matched to a gene: 12. The CDR3 DNA is TGTGCCAGCAGCAAACCTTACGACAGGGGGGGTTACGAGCAGTACTTC. Protein product: CASSKPYDRGGYEQYF.

This clonotype was counted ten times or more. V usage is TRBV7-9 and J usage is TRBJ2-5; tentative D call: TRBD2 (6 bases). Germline-derived CDR1 and CDR2 are SEHNR and FQNEAQ (reference sequence). The CDR3 spans 14 residues. Trimming cost V 6 bases and J 7 bases, with 18 bases left between them. The DNA for the CDR3 is TGTGCCAGCAGTGCGGAGGGACCTAAGGGGACCCAGTACTTC. Its translation: CASSAEGPKGTQYF.

This clonotype was seen a few times. The chain recombines TRBV9 with TRBJ2-3, with 7 nucleotides matching TRBD1. Unmatched junction bases numbered 4, after V lost 2 bases and J lost 1 base. The CDR3 has 15 residues. From germline, CDR1 is SGDLS and CDR2 YYNGEE. The CDR3 region has the DNA TGTGCCAGCAGCGTGGCTGGACAGGGCACAGATACGCAGTATTTT. Translated: CASSVAGQGTDTQYF.

This chain links TRBV4-3 with TRBJ2-3; 11 positions match TRBD2. The junction had 6 bases not matched to a gene; V was cut back by 0 bases and J by 1 base. Germline-derived CDR1 and CDR2 are LGHNA and YSLEER. The CDR3 runs to 18 residues. The CDR3 region has the DNA TGCGCCAGCAGCCAAGACAAGACTAGCGGGGTAGGCACAGATACGCAGTATTTT. Translation gives CASSQDKTSGVGTDTQYF.

J is TRBJ2-5 and V is TRBV2; D gene unclear. V shed 4 bases and J shed 5 bases, with 11 bases lying between them. CDR1 and CDR2 (germline): SNHLY, FYNNEI. The CDR3 has 13 residues. CDR3 in DNA: TGTGCCAGCAGTGTGGAAGCGTACGAGACCCAGTACTTC. Its translation: CASSVEAYETQYF.

This clonotype appeared a few times. This CDR3 reads CASSFISGELFF. The CDR3 region has the DNA TGTGCCAGCAGCTTTATTTCCGGGGAGCTGTTTTTT. The chain combines TRBV7-9 with TRBJ2-2; D is unclear. Germline V lookup: CDR1 SEHNR, CDR2 FQNEAQ (reference sequence). The CDR3 loop spans 12 amino acids. Trimming cost V 3 bases and J 6 bases, with 5 bases left between them.

This clonotype has ten or more counts. The chain combines TRBV9 with TRBJ2-5; TRBD2 might be the D (5 bases). Germline CDR1 SGDLS, CDR2 YYNGEE. V dropped 0 bases and J dropped 5 bases, with 8 bases sitting between them. CDR3 size: 13 residues. The DNA for the CDR3 is TGTGCCAGCAGCGTAGGTTTAGCGGAGACCCAGTACTTC. This codes for CASSVGLAETQYF.

Many counts were recorded for this clonotype. This sequence joins TRBV29-1 and TRBJ2-2, with a weak D call TRBD2 (5 bases). Trimming pared 8 bases from V and 2 bases from J, leaving 21 bases between. Germline V CDR1 and CDR2: SQVTM, ANQGSEA. The CDR3 extends over 16 amino acids. CDR3 residues: CSPAQRTGINTGELFF. The CDR3 coding sequence is TGCAGCCCGGCTCAAAGGACGGGGATCAACACCGGGGAGCTGTTTTTT.

This clonotype was recorded a few times. This chain connects TRBV20-1 to TRBJ2-2; possibly TRBD2 for D (6 bases). The CDR3 is 15 residues long. Per the germline V gene, CDR1 is DFQATT and CDR2 is SNEGSKA (reference sequence). Trimming took 2 bases from V and 4 from J, leaving 14 bases between them. Here the CDR3 reads CSARTVGSGTGELFF. CDR3 DNA: TGCAGTGCTAGAACGGTCGGGAGCGGCACCGGGGAGCTGTTTTTT.

The chain recombines TRBV6-1 with TRBJ2-7, with 8 nucleotides matching TRBD2. In germline, CDR1 is MNHNS, CDR2 SASEGT. Trimming took 8 bases from V and 2 from J; bases not matched to a gene: 14. The CDR3 extends over 16 amino acids. Here the CDR3 reads CASWRDGTRDTYEQYF. CDR3 coding DNA: TGTGCCAGCTGGAGGGACGGGACTAGAGACACCTACGAGCAGTACTTC.

The chain employs TRBV13 and TRBJ2-3; TRBD2 matches at 8 bases. CDR1 and CDR2 from the germline V gene are PRHDT and FYEKMQ (reference sequence). This CDR3 region has 17 residues. V lost 4 bases and J lost 2; bases outside the gene matches: 11. CDR3: CASSYLRAGVVTDTQYF. CDR3 bases: TGTGCCAGCAGCTACTTGAGAGCGGGAGTCGTCACAGATACGCAGTATTTT.

The rearrangement joins TRBV12-3 or TRBV12-4 to TRBJ1-1; D ambiguous. CDR3 size: 15 residues. Between the trimmed V and J ends, which lost 5 bases and 3 bases, there was a span of 16 bases. The CDR3 reads CASSPRRGGDTEAFF. CDR3 nucleotides: TGTGCCAGCAGTCCTAGACGGGGTGGAGACACTGAAGCTTTCTTT.

The genes are TRBV5-6 and TRBJ2-2; tentatively, D is TRBD2 (6 bases). Germline CDR1 and CDR2: SGHDT and YYEEEE. V was cut by 1 base and J by 7 bases, with 8 bases left in between. This CDR3 has 13 residues. This CDR3 reads CASSLWGGGELFF. CDR3 DNA: TGTGCCAGCAGCTTGTGGGGAGGCGGGGAGCTGTTTTTT. The full variable domain, completed using reference TRBV5-6 and TRBJ2-2, is DAGVTQSPTHLIKTRGQQVTLRCSPKSGHDTVSWYQQALGQGPQFIFQYYEEEERQRGNFPDRFSGHQFPNYSSELNVNALLLGDSALYLCASSLWGGGELFFGEGSRLTVL.

This clonotype was counted at least ten times. This chain links TRBV29-1 with TRBJ2-1, with 14 bases aligning to TRBD2. The CDR3 is 13 residues long. Germline V gives CDR1 SQVTM, CDR2 ANQGSEA. The chain's CDR3 is CSGTSGRGGEQFF. The CDR3 DNA reads TGCAGTGGGACTAGCGGGAGAGGAGGTGAGCAGTTCTTC.

In this sample, this clonotype turned up many times. This chain joins TRBV5-1 and TRBJ1-6; tentatively, D is TRBD1 (5 bases). Germline assignment: CDR1 SGHRS and CDR2 YFSETQ. Trimming took off 4 bases at V and 7 bases at J, with 18 bases between the two ends. The CDR3 extends over 16 amino acids. As DNA, the CDR3 is TGCGCCAGCAGCATTCAGGGAACTACACGCAATTCACCCCTCCACTTT. Encoded protein: CASSIQGTTRNSPLHF.